The text below deals with one T cell receptor beta chain. The sample originates from a study of blood T cell repertoires in COVID-19. Overall study: Sources were T cells, B-cell-depleted T cells, or PBMCs; the material itself was cDNA or gDNA.

As originally analysed: Reference gene primer amplification gave estimated nucleated cell counts. Sequencing was performed with immunoSEQ multiplex PCR; in TCRdb, only in-frame clones are kept and a portion is missing. That table furnishes V, J and clone size, whereas the DNA furnished D and trimming. Here the sample spans 200,000 to 250,000 clones, 85% to 90% being singletons. In germline, CDR1 is SNHLY, CDR2 FYNNEI. This CDR3 contains 14 residues. Trimming at V came to 7 bases and at J to 6 bases, leaving 5 bases not matched to a gene. Seattle cases were enrolled at active infection and followed longitudinally.

The source material was peripheral blood. The chain recombines TRBV2 with TRBJ1-6; TRBD1 aligns across 8 bases. The receptor was isolated from a man aged 45-65 years with COVID-19, enrolled during active disease. CDR3 loop: CASKGQGANSPLHF. CDR3 coding DNA: TGTGCCAGCAAGGGGCAGGGGGCTAATTCACCCCTCCACTTT.